The clone carrying this TCR beta chain was picked up many times. Its antigen is unidentified. Libraries of TCR beta came from quantitative 5'-RACE with molecular barcodes. In TCRdb, the 5' RACE reads were re-called with MiXCR into one record per CDR3 protein. This sample has some 840,000 distinct CDR3 sequences, with approximately 12% found just once. These data are taken from a study of CD8 T cells in ankylosing spondylitis. Points from the study as a whole: Peripheral blood held disease-linked clones only at relatively low frequency, and these were CD8+. Within ankylosing spondylitis blood, a TCR beta motif made up of several highly homologous variants appeared to be characteristic. Some of these motif variants have turned up before, in reports on reactive arthritis synovial fluid and blood.

This clonotype was sampled from a male donor with ankylosing spondylitis. The sample taken for sequencing was blood, either unsorted or a sorted T cell fraction (not recorded which).

CDR3 protein: CSTSVLAGWDEQFF. The DNA for the CDR3 is TGCAGTACCTCCGTTTTAGCGGGGTGGGATGAGCAGTTCTTC. The V and J genes are TRBV20-1 and TRBJ2-1, with 8 bases matching TRBD2. V lost 8 bases to trimming and J lost 8 bases; unmatched junction nucleotides: 14. Germline V lookup: CDR1 DFQATT, CDR2 SNEGSKA (reference sequence). CDR3 length: 14 residues.